The rows below give T cell receptor beta chains drawn from one sample of a study of cytomegalovirus exposure and HLA in healthy donors. Produced via immunoSEQ multiplex PCR; TCRdb's table is partial and in-frame only. The sample has approximately 100,000 clones; 76% are singletons. Source material: PBMCs. The receptors here all came from a woman under 30 in good health and CMV-seropositive. Each CDR3 is given without its conserved first and last residue. The order of the fields is V gene, J gene, CDR3 protein.

v_call: TRBV7-3; j_call: TRBJ2-4; cdr3_aa: ASSLEGQGALAKNIQY
v_call: TRBV15; j_call: TRBJ2-7; cdr3_aa: ATSRGQGGSYEQY
v_call: TRBV19; j_call: TRBJ1-1; cdr3_aa: ASSRQGSGTEAF
v_call: TRBV7-9; j_call: TRBJ2-7; cdr3_aa: ASSLGVEAPEQY
v_call: TRBV18; j_call: TRBJ2-6; cdr3_aa: ASSPQGASGANVLT
v_call: TRBV7-2; j_call: TRBJ1-2; cdr3_aa: ASSAQAYGYT
v_call: TRBV6-1; j_call: TRBJ1-1; cdr3_aa: ASSTGGGMNTEAF
v_call: TRBV6-5; j_call: TRBJ2-7; cdr3_aa: ASAGFTYEQY
v_call: TRBV6-1; j_call: TRBJ2-7; cdr3_aa: ASSQGQSGEQY
v_call: TRBV4-2; j_call: TRBJ2-5; cdr3_aa: ASSLGQGYQETQY
v_call: TRBV19; j_call: TRBJ1-5; cdr3_aa: ASSAFITGNSNQPQH
v_call: TRBV10-3; j_call: TRBJ1-5; cdr3_aa: AISESSGINQPQH
v_call: TRBV29-1; j_call: TRBJ2-7; cdr3_aa: SVEGRTGGAYEQY